This is a list of T cell receptor beta chains from one sample in a study of quantifying T cell responses using KT2 cells. TCRdb passed the UMI-ligation and nested PCR reads through MiXCR, listing each CDR3 protein once. The table lists under 35,000 distinct CDR3 sequences, about a tenth of them singletons. The sequencing input was PBMCs spiked with cells of the T cell clone KT2. These receptor sequences come from a human donor. Both conserved end residues are part of each CDR3. A D gene is named only where the DNA matches it firmly. Only part of the rows carry a size: once, few, many, or a class if the clone is expanded.

j_call v_call clone_size d_call cdr3_nt cdr3_aa
TRBJ1-2 TRBV19 NA NA TGTGCCAGTAGTATCTTCGACCCTCCGCCGGCTAACTATGGCTACACCTTC CASSIFDPPPANYGYTF
TRBJ2-1 TRBV3-1 NA NA TGTGCCAGCAGCCAAGGGCTGCCGGGAATTGGCAATGAGCAGTTCTTC CASSQGLPGIGNEQFF
TRBJ1-2 TRBV23-1 many NA TGCGCCAGCAGTCAAGGGGGAAGGGGAGGCTACACCTTC CASSQGGRGGYTF
TRBJ1-1 TRBV6-1 many TRBD1 TGTGCCAGCAGTGGTCAGGGGGGTTACACTGAAGCTTTCTTT CASSGQGGYTEAFF
TRBJ1-1 TRBV6-2/TRBV6-3 many NA TGTGCCAGCTTTCGGGACACTGAAGCTTTCTTT CASFRDTEAFF
TRBJ2-1 TRBV5-1 NA TRBD1 TGCGCCAGCAGCTTAGCGCGGGACAGGGTGAAAAATGAGCAGTTCTTC CASSLARDRVKNEQFF
TRBJ1-6 TRBV11-2 many NA TGTGCCAGCCAGACAGGAATCAATTCACCCCTCCACTTT CASQTGINSPLHF
TRBJ1-5 TRBV4-1 NA NA TGCGCCAGCAGCCCCTCACATGCGTGGGGCAATCAGCCCCAGCATTTT CASSPSHAWGNQPQHF
TRBJ2-1 TRBV15 NA TRBD2 TGTGCCACCAGCGTCCAGCGGGATTACAATGAGCAGTTCTTC CATSVQRDYNEQFF
TRBJ2-1 TRBV6-5 few TRBD2 TGTGCCAGCAGTTACCGGACTAGACTCAATGAGCAGTTCTTC CASSYRTRLNEQFF
TRBJ2-7 TRBV4-2 NA TRBD2 TGTGCCAGCAGCCAAGAAGGGCGGGGGGAACCCTACGAGCAGTACTTC CASSQEGRGEPYEQYF
TRBJ2-7 TRBV12-3/TRBV12-4 NA NA TGTGCCACCCGCAGGGGGGGGGCCTACGAGCAGTACTTC CATRRGGAYEQYF
TRBJ2-1 TRBV12-3/TRBV12-4 NA NA TGTGGGACAGCCCCGGCGGGAGCCAATGAGCAGTTCTTC CGTAPAGANEQFF
TRBJ2-6 TRBV30 many NA TGTGCCTGGAGTAAAGGGGCCAACGTCCTGACTTTC CAWSKGANVLTF
TRBJ2-1 TRBV7-9 many NA TGTGCCAGCACCCCGGGGCTATTCGGTGAGCAGTTCTTC CASTPGLFGEQFF
TRBJ1-2 TRBV7-2 few NA TGTGCCAGCAGCTTAGCAGGACAGAGCACTAACTATGGCTACACCTTC CASSLAGQSTNYGYTF
TRBJ2-5 TRBV5-1 few TRBD2 TGCGCCAGCAGCTCCGGCCCGACTAGCGGGGGGGCGGAGACCCAGTACTTC CASSSGPTSGGAETQYF
TRBJ2-7 TRBV3-1 few NA TGTGCCAGCAGCCAAACGCACGAGCAGTACTTC CASSQTHEQYF
TRBJ2-1 TRBV10-3 many NA TGTGCCATCAGTGAGGCCCGGATAAGTGAGCAGTTCTTC CAISEARISEQFF
TRBJ2-1 TRBV7-2 many NA TGTGCCAGCAGCATGGCAGGCAATGAGCAGTTCTTC CASSMAGNEQFF
TRBJ2-1 TRBV7-8 many NA TGTGCCAGCAGCCCCGGGACACTCTCCTACAATGAGCAGTTCTTC CASSPGTLSYNEQFF
TRBJ2-1 TRBV9 few NA TGTGCCAGCAGCGTCCGACAGAATGAGCAGTTCTTC CASSVRQNEQFF
TRBJ2-2 TRBV9 few TRBD2 TGTGCCAGCCCCAGCGGGGGAAACACCGGGGAGCTGTTTTTT CASPSGGNTGELFF
TRBJ2-2 TRBV10-2 many NA TGCGCCAGCAGTGCAAGTGCGGGGGAGCTGTTTTTT CASSASAGELFF
TRBJ1-2 TRBV2 many NA TGTGCCAGCGCCGGGGGACGGCCGAGCTACACCTTC CASAGGRPSYTF
TRBJ2-5 TRBV7-9 NA NA TGTGCCAGCAGCTCAGAGACTAAGACCCAGTACTTC CASSSETKTQYF
TRBJ1-3 TRBV12-2 many NA TGTGCAAGTCGCTTAGCGAGTGGAGGGACAGGGCCCCTGTTCTCTGGAAACACCATATATTTT CASRLASGGTGPLFSGNTIYF
TRBJ2-7 TRBV27 NA NA TGTGCCAGCAGTTTACAGGCATCGGGCGAGCAGTACTTC CASSLQASGEQYF
TRBJ2-7 TRBV4-3 few NA TGCGCCAGCAGCCTACAGAATCCGGGACGCTACGAGCAGTACTTC CASSLQNPGRYEQYF
TRBJ2-1 TRBV12-3/TRBV12-4 NA NA TGTGCCAGCAGTTTGTCACTGGGGGACAATGAGCAGTTCTTC CASSLSLGDNEQFF
TRBJ2-5 TRBV20-1 few TRBD2 TGCAGTGCCACCGGGACTAGCCGCGAGACCCAGTACTTC CSATGTSRETQYF
TRBJ2-7 TRBV7-2 few TRBD1 TGTGCCAGCAGCATCCAACCTACAGGGGGGTACGAGCAGTACTTC CASSIQPTGGYEQYF
TRBJ1-1 TRBV29-1 few NA TGCAGCGTTGAATGCTCAGCTGAAGCTTTCTTT CSVECSAEAFF
TRBJ2-1 TRBV13 NA NA TGTGCCAGCACAGCTTTATCATTGCGACAGCCCTACAATGAGCGGTTCTTC CASTALSLRQPYNERFF
TRBJ1-2 TRBV20-1 many NA TGCAGTGCTCTGGGTACAGGACTCTATGGCTACACCTTC CSALGTGLYGYTF